A single sample gave rise to the 22 T cell receptor beta chains below, sequenced in a study of blood T cells in healthy people across ages. Sample-barcoded 5' priming and a J-beta primer mix drove a second PCR of about 7 to 11 cycles. Via MiXCR, TCRdb re-called the 5' RACE reads, giving one row per CDR3 protein. The repertoire holds 1.5 million to 2 million distinct CDR3 sequences, about 39% seen once, with under 30% in the top ten. The specimen sequenced was blood. The receptor set was obtained from a human donor in good health.

V usage is TRBV6-2 or TRBV6-3 and J usage is TRBJ2-7, with 9 nucleotides matching TRBD2. The CDR3 has 14 residues. Trimming took 4 bases from V and 3 from J; bases not matched to a gene: 4. Germline-derived CDR1 and CDR2 are MNHEY and SVGEGT. CDR3: CASSWQRGVYEQYF. The DNA for the CDR3 is TGTGCCAGCAGTTGGCAGCGGGGGGTCTACGAGCAGTACTTC.

On this clonotype itself: Germline is not matched at one junction end, which may reflect a read error. The V and J genes are TRBV25-1 and TRBJ1-2; weak D call: TRBD1 (6 bases). The CDR3 consists of 15 residues. Germline-derived CDR1 and CDR2 are MGHDK and SYGVNS. In DNA, the CDR3 is TGTGCCAGCAGTGAATTTAGGGGGGATAACTATGGCTACATCTTC. The encoded protein is CASSEFRGDNYGYIF.

This clonotype was seen a few times. The chain links TRBV28 to TRBJ1-4, with D unclear. Germline assignment: CDR1 MDHEN and CDR2 SYDVKM. V lost 3 bases to trimming and J lost 5 bases, with 10 bases between them. The CDR3 runs 14 residues. CDR3 sequence reads: CASSFGSGNEKLFF. The CDR3 coding sequence is TGTGCCAGCAGTTTCGGCAGCGGCAATGAAAAACTGTTTTTT.

CDR3 in amino acids: CASSQGNSRLQETQYF. The CDR3 coding sequence is TGTGCCAGCAGCCAGGGCAACAGTCGACTTCAAGAGACCCAGTACTTC. This rearrangement joins TRBV7-9 to TRBJ2-5, with D possibly TRBD1 on 5 matching bases. CDR3 length: 16 residues. The germline CDR1 and CDR2 sequences are SEHNR and FQNEAQ (reference sequence). Trimming removed 5 bases from V and 2 bases from J, with 18 bases in between.

With regard to this clonotype: This may be a read error, as it is one base from a much larger clone. J is TRBJ2-7 and V is TRBV4-3, with a weak D call TRBD2 (5 bases). Germline CDR1 is LGHNA and CDR2 is YSLEER. The CDR3 loop spans 14 amino acids. The chain's CDR3 is CASSQAEGSYKQYF. CDR3 nucleotides: TGCGCCAGCAGCCAGGCTGAGGGCTCCTACAAGCAGTACTTC.

In regard to this clonotype: The CDR3 does not end in the conserved phenylalanine or tryptophan, so this is likely a read error. The CDR3 loop reads CATSEALAGKETQYV. The CDR3 DNA is TGTGCCACCAGTGAAGCACTAGCGGGGAAAGAGACCCAGTACGTC. V usage is TRBV24-1 and J usage is TRBJ2-5; 10 positions agree with TRBD2. Germline V gene lookup returns CDR1 KGHDR and CDR2 SFDVKD. This CDR3 region has 15 residues. Trimming took 4 bases from V and 3 from J; bases not matched to a gene: 4.

This clonotype showed up many times. The gene calls are TRBV28 and TRBJ1-6; D gene uncertain. This CDR3 is 11 amino acids long. Germline V CDR1 and CDR2: MDHEN, SYDVKM. The ends were cut back, 8 bases at V and 7 bases at J, with 6 bases in the middle. The CDR3 sequence is CASRGNSPLHF. CDR3 coding DNA: TGTGCCAGCCGAGGCAATTCACCCCTCCACTTT.

The CDR3 sequence is CASKRLAGGYGNEQFF. The CDR3 DNA is TGTGCCAGCAAGAGACTAGCGGGGGGCTATGGCAATGAGCAGTTCTTC. This chain links TRBV6-5 with TRBJ2-1; TRBD2 aligns across 13 bases. This CDR3 comprises 16 residues. The trim removed 7 bases at V and 6 bases at J, leaving 9 bases unmatched. Germline V CDR1 and CDR2: MNHEY, SVGAGI.

The rearrangement uses TRBV10-3 and TRBJ2-7; no clear D. V lost 0 bases, J lost 3 bases, and 15 bases lay in between. This CDR3 has 16 residues. Germline V gene data show CDR1 as ENHRY and CDR2 as SYGVKD. CDR3: CAISESSRQENYEQYF. The CDR3 coding sequence is TGTGCCATCAGTGAGTCGAGCAGGCAGGAGAACTACGAGCAGTACTTC.

The V call is TRBV11-2, the J call TRBJ2-1, with D possibly called TRBD1 or TRBD2 (6 bases each). The germline CDR1 and CDR2 sequences are SGHAT and FQNNGV. The V and J ends lost 4 bases and 5 bases respectively, with 18 bases between them. The CDR3 loop spans 16 amino acids. The CDR3 DNA reads as TGTGCCAGCAGCTCCCGGGGGCAGACTGGCCACAATGAGCAGTTCTTC. Protein product: CASSSRGQTGHNEQFF.

J is TRBJ2-3 and V is TRBV4-1; D may be TRBD1 (6 bases). Trimming cost V 3 bases and J 3 bases, with 16 bases left between them. This CDR3 contains 16 residues. Germline V gene lookup returns CDR1 MGHRA and CDR2 YSYEKL. CDR3 DNA: TGCGCCAGCAGCCAGTTCGATAGGGGGTCGACAGATACGCAGTATTTT. Translated: CASSQFDRGSTDTQYF.

J is TRBJ1-2 and V is TRBV5-1, with 7 bases fitting TRBD1. This CDR3 spans 15 amino acids. The V gene end was trimmed by 0 bases and the J gene end by 8 bases; junction bases not matched to a gene: 10. CDR1 and CDR2 (germline): SGHRS, YFSETQ. CDR3 DNA: TGCGCCAGCAGCTTGGCCGGCGAGGGGGCGGGAGGCTACACCTTC. Translating it yields CASSLAGEGAGGYTF. Complete variable domain (other parts from reference TRBV5-1 and TRBJ1-2): KAGVTQTPRYLIKTRGQQVTLSCSPISGHRSVSWYQQTPGQGLQFLFEYFSETQRNKGNFPGRFSGRQFSNSRSEMNVSTLELGDSALYLCASSLAGEGAGGYTFGSGTRLTVV.

In this sample, this clonotype turned up a few times. The chain links TRBV20-1 to TRBJ1-5, with 8 bases fitting TRBD1. The CDR3 loop spans 13 amino acids. Germline CDR1 and CDR2: DFQATT and SNEGSKA (reference sequence). Trimming at V came to 7 bases and at J to 6 bases, leaving 8 bases not matched to a gene. CDR3 sequence (DNA): TGCAGTGTAGACAGGGGCAAGGGTCAGCCCCAGCATTTT. This codes for CSVDRGKGQPQHF.

This clonotype showed up just a few times. V is TRBV2 and J is TRBJ1-2; D ambiguous. This CDR3 has 13 amino acids. V lost 0 bases, J lost 3 bases, and 5 bases lay in between. Germline V CDR1 and CDR2: SNHLY, FYNNEI. CDR3 in DNA: TGTGCCAGCAGTGAAGCGGGCTACTATGGCTACACCTTC. This codes for CASSEAGYYGYTF.

This clonotype turned up a few times. J is TRBJ1-2 and V is TRBV20-1, with D possibly matching TRBD1 (5 bases). The CDR3 sequence is 12 residues long. V was cut by 1 base and J by 8 bases, with 11 bases left in between. Germline-derived CDR1 and CDR2 are DFQATT and SNEGSKA (reference sequence). CDR3: CSARARGQGYTF. CDR3 coding DNA: TGCAGTGCTAGAGCCCGGGGCCAAGGCTACACCTTC.

With respect to this clonotype: A much larger clone differs from this one at a single base, so this may be a read error. This chain uses TRBV10-3 with TRBJ2-4, with 15 bases that match TRBD2. Germline V gene data show CDR1 as ENHRY and CDR2 as SYGVKD. The ends lost 3 bases at V and 8 bases at J; junction bases unmatched: 8. The CDR3 extends over 17 amino acids. CDR3 sequence (DNA): TGTGCCATCAGTGATCCGGGACTAGCGGGGGGTAGAGACATTCAGTACTTC. Its protein is CAISDPGLAGGRDIQYF.

This clonotype has at least ten counts. The gene calls are TRBV7-3 and TRBJ2-5; D ambiguous. Trimming removed 2 bases at V and 2 bases at J, with 6 bases between. Germline CDR1 is SGHTA and CDR2 is FQGTGA. CDR3 size: 13 residues. The CDR3 sequence: CASSLWVQETQYF. The CDR3 nucleotides read TGTGCCAGCAGCTTATGGGTTCAAGAGACCCAGTACTTC.

This clonotype was recorded many times. In DNA, the CDR3 is TGTGCCAGCAGCAACTACAATGAGCAGTTCTTC. Residues: CASSNYNEQFF. The chain links TRBV7-2 to TRBJ2-1; D unclear. The V end lost 5 bases, the J end lost 3 bases, and 2 bases lay between the germline ends. The CDR3 spans 11 residues. Germline assignment: CDR1 SGHTA and CDR2 FQGNSA. The full variable domain, completed using reference TRBV7-2 and TRBJ2-1, is GAGVSQSPSNKVTEKGKDVELRCDPISGHTALYWYRQSLGQGLEFLIYFQGNSAPDKSGLPSDRFSAERTGGSVSTLTIQRTQQEDSAVYLCASSNYNEQFFGPGTRLTVL.

This chain links TRBV29-1 with TRBJ1-1, with D maybe TRBD1 (5 bases). The CDR3 totals 13 residues. Germline V lookup: CDR1 SQVTM, CDR2 ANQGSEA. Trimming shortened V by 2 bases and J by 6 bases, and 13 bases separated the two germline ends. The CDR3 region has the DNA TGCAGCGTTGAACAGGGAGAGGCCTCTGAAGCTTTCTTT. This sequence encodes CSVEQGEASEAFF.

As for this clonotype: A junction boundary mismatches the germline segment, possibly from a read error. The V gene is TRBV28, the J gene TRBJ2-3; the D is unclear. CDR3 size: 13 residues. Per the germline V gene, CDR1 is MDHEN and CDR2 is SYDVKM. The CDR3 coding sequence is TGTGTCAGCAGTTTTGACCCCCAGGTAGCGCAGTATTTT. Residues: CVSSFDPQVAQYF.

The rearrangement joins TRBV13 to TRBJ1-2, with TRBD1 matching 8 bases. With V trimmed by 6 bases and J by 8 bases, 5 bases remained unmatched. The CDR3 runs to 12 residues. Germline V gene lookup returns CDR1 PRHDT and CDR2 FYEKMQ (reference sequence). CDR3 coding DNA: TGTGCCAGCAGATCCGGACAGGGCGGCTACACCTTC. Its protein is CASRSGQGGYTF. The whole variable domain, filled in from reference TRBV13 and TRBJ1-2, reads AAGVIQSPRHLIKEKRETATLKCYPIPRHDTVYWYQQGPGQDPQFLISFYEKMQSDKGSIPDRFSAQQFSDYHSELNMSSLELGDSALYFCASRSGQGGYTFGSGTRLTVV.

The chain joins TRBV5-4 to TRBJ2-7, with TRBD2 as a possible D gene (6 bases). The CDR3 is 15 amino acids. Germline-derived CDR1 and CDR2 are SGHNT and YYREEE (reference sequence). Trimming removed 4 bases at V and 3 bases at J, with 17 bases between. CDR3 DNA sequence: TGTGCCAGCAGCGCGGGACTCGACGACTACTACGAGCAGTACTTC. Its translation is CASSAGLDDYYEQYF. Full variable domain (rest looked up from reference TRBV5-4 and TRBJ2-7): ETGVTQSPTHLIKTRGQQVTLRCSSQSGHNTVSWYQQALGQGPQFIFQYYREEENGRGNFPPRFSGLQFPNYSSELNVNALELDDSALYLCASSAGLDDYYEQYFGPGTRLTVT.